A single sample gave rise to the 26 T cell receptor beta chains below, sequenced in a study of OX40 agonist ivuxolimab in advanced cancers. Library prep was done by the immunoSEQ multiplex PCR assay. Entries here come from immuneACCESS through TCRdb and include only in-frame sequences with V and J called. Some clones fail to appear in such tables; in the studies checked, an unresolved V gene covers under half of the shortfall, and the cause of the remainder is unknown. For this sample there are about 14,000 clones; more than 70% appear just once. The ten top clones hold around 35% of the sample. Sequencing was performed on CD4+ or CD8+ T cells sorted from blood, taken in a trial of the OX40 agonist ivuxolimab. The receptors were sampled from an adult with an advanced solid tumor such as melanoma, head and neck, liver or kidney cancer.

J is TRBJ2-7 and V is TRBV6-6; D remains ambiguous. The length of the CDR3 is 15 residues. Between the trimmed V and J ends, which lost 0 bases and 3 bases, there was a span of 12 bases. Germline assignment: CDR1 MNHNY and CDR2 SVGAGI (reference sequence). This CDR3 is CASSYSVVPVYEQYF. DNA for the CDR3: TGTGCCAGCAGTTACTCGGTTGTCCCGGTCTACGAGCAGTACTTC.

As DNA, the CDR3 is TGCGCCAGCAGCTTGGAGGGGGCGCGAACTGAAGCTTTCTTT. Its protein is CASSLEGARTEAFF. The chain employs TRBV5-1 and TRBJ1-1; 7 bases match TRBD1. CDR3 length: 14 amino acids. Looked up from germline, CDR1 is SGHRS and CDR2 is YFSETQ. V was pared by 0 bases and J by 5 bases, with 4 bases of the junction left unmatched. The whole variable domain, remainder taken from reference TRBV5-1 and TRBJ1-1, is KAGVTQTPRYLIKTRGQQVTLSCSPISGHRSVSWYQQTPGQGLQFLFEYFSETQRNKGNFPGRFSGRQFSNSRSEMNVSTLELGDSALYLCASSLEGARTEAFFGQGTRLTVV.

The rearrangement joins TRBV28 to TRBJ1-5, with 7 bases lining up with TRBD1. Trimming took 6 bases from V and 0 from J; bases not matched to a gene: 8. The CDR3 consists of 16 residues. CDR1 is MDHEN, CDR2 SYDVKM, per germline. The CDR3 DNA follows: TGTGCCAGCAGACAGGGGACGGGGAATAGCAATCAGCCCCAGCATTTT. Protein: CASRQGTGNSNQPQHF.

This clone appeared a few times. J is TRBJ2-1 and V is TRBV2; a possible D gene is TRBD1 (7 bases). This CDR3 contains 17 residues. The V gene's germline CDR1 is SNHLY and CDR2 FYNNEI. Trimming cost V 6 bases and J 5 bases, with 23 bases left between them. CDR3 coding DNA: TGTGCCAGCAGCGGAGAGGAGGGGGCCGGTATGAACAATGAGCAGTTCTTC. It encodes CASSGEEGAGMNNEQFF.

The chain employs TRBV19 and TRBJ2-5; D may be TRBD2 (6 bases). V was pared by 1 base and J by 5 bases, with 14 bases between. The CDR3 is 15 residues long. CDR1 LNHDA and CDR2 SQIVND come from the germline V gene (reference sequence). CDR3: CASSIVPGVGETQYF. The CDR3 bases are TGTGCCAGTAGTATAGTGCCGGGAGTGGGGGAGACCCAGTACTTC.

The chain has TRBV4-2 and TRBJ1-1, with 9 bases matching TRBD1. The CDR3 runs to 17 residues. With 0 bases clipped from V and 6 bases from J, the junction kept 11 bases outside the gene matches. Germline CDR1 reads LGHNA; CDR2 reads YNFKEQ. The CDR3 coding sequence is TGTGCCAGCAGCCAAGATATAGTCCGACAGGGGGAGGCTGAAGCTTTCTTT. This sequence encodes CASSQDIVRQGEAEAFF.

The chain is built from TRBV6-6 and TRBJ2-2, with D maybe TRBD1 (6 bases). The CDR3 consists of 16 residues. Looked up from germline, CDR1 is MNHNY and CDR2 is SVGAGI (reference sequence). Trimming left V 1 base short and J 1 base short, with 10 bases between. The CDR3 region has the DNA TGTGCCAGCAGTTACTTAAGACAGGAGAACACCGGGGAGCTGTTTTTT. Its translation is CASSYLRQENTGELFF.

V gene TRBV29-1 combines with J gene TRBJ2-1; 11 positions match TRBD2. This CDR3 spans 15 amino acids. Per germline, CDR1 SQVTM and CDR2 ANQGSEA. With 6 bases clipped from V and 0 bases from J, the junction kept 4 bases outside the gene matches. The CDR3 nucleotides are TGCAGCGTGCAGGGACTAGCGGACTCCTACAATGAGCAGTTCTTC. It yields the protein CSVQGLADSYNEQFF.

V gene TRBV4-1 combines with J gene TRBJ2-5, with 8 bases matching TRBD1. Germline V lookup: CDR1 MGHRA, CDR2 YSYEKL. The CDR3 is 17 amino acids. Trimming took 3 bases from V and 0 from J; bases not matched to a gene: 9. CDR3 coding DNA: TGCGCCAGCAGCCAGCCCCCGGGGACAGGTAACCAAGAGACCCAGTACTTC. Residues: CASSQPPGTGNQETQYF.

The chain carries TRBV7-6 and TRBJ2-1, with no clear D. CDR3 size: 12 residues. In germline, CDR1 is SGHVS, CDR2 FNYEAQ. Trimming took off 2 bases at V and 5 bases at J, with 4 bases between the two ends. The DNA of the CDR3 is TGTGCCAGCAGCTTATTGGACAATGAGCAGTTCTTC. Translated: CASSLLDNEQFF. The complete variable domain, with remaining parts taken from reference TRBV7-6 and TRBJ2-1, reads GAGVSQSPRYKVTKRGQDVALRCDPISGHVSLYWYRQALGQGPEFLTYFNYEAQQDKSGLPNDRFSAERPEGSISTLTIQRTEQRDSAMYRCASSLLDNEQFFGPGTRLTVL.

The rearrangement uses TRBV29-1 and TRBJ2-2; D tentatively reads TRBD1 or TRBD2 (5 bases each). CDR1 is SQVTM, CDR2 ANQGSEA, per germline. V dropped 6 bases and J dropped 4 bases, with 9 bases sitting between them. The CDR3 has 12 residues. The CDR3 loop is CSVGTGTGELFF. DNA for the CDR3: TGCAGCGTCGGGACGGGCACCGGGGAGCTGTTTTTT.

This clone has just a few counts. The J gene is TRBJ1-2, the V gene TRBV7-9; TRBD1 is a possible D gene (5 bases). This CDR3 contains 14 residues. In germline, CDR1 is SEHNR, CDR2 FQNEAQ (reference sequence). V lost 5 bases and J 8 bases, leaving 18 bases between the germline ends. This CDR3 reads CASSPLGLLGGYTF. The CDR3 DNA is TGTGCCAGCAGCCCTCTGGGGCTCCTAGGAGGCTACACCTTC.

The V and J genes are TRBV5-1 and TRBJ1-1, with a possible D match to TRBD1 (5 bases). Germline assignment: CDR1 SGHRS and CDR2 YFSETQ. The V end lost 2 bases, the J end lost 3 bases, and 11 bases lay between the germline ends. The CDR3 contains 14 residues. CDR3 DNA: TGCGCCAGCAGCTTTGCAGGGTGGGACACTGAAGCTTTCTTT. It is translated as CASSFAGWDTEAFF.

V and J are TRBV21-1 and TRBJ1-5; the table's D gene call, TRBD1, was not cross checked with the DNA. TRBV21-1 is deemed a pseudogene. The CDR3 loop spans 14 amino acids. The CDR3, as DNA: TGTGCCAGCAGCAAGGGGCCCATTCATTGGCCCCAGCATTTT. Translating it yields CASSKGPIHWPQHF.

The rearrangement links TRBV2 to TRBJ2-1; TRBD2 agrees at 11 bases. J gave up 2 bases and V 6 bases, and 3 bases lay outside the gene matches. Germline CDR1 reads SNHLY; CDR2 reads FYNNEI. CDR3 length: 15 residues. The CDR3 sequence is CASRIAGGPYNEQFF. CDR3 nucleotide sequence: TGTGCCAGCAGAATAGCGGGGGGGCCCTACAATGAGCAGTTCTTC.

The chain carries TRBV2 and TRBJ2-4, with TRBD1 matching 8 bases. The CDR3 loop spans 17 amino acids. In germline, CDR1 is SNHLY, CDR2 FYNNEI. After removal of 2 bases from V and 0 bases from J, the junction contained 6 bases not matched to a gene. The CDR3 sequence: CASSELAQGGAKNIQYF. The DNA for the CDR3 is TGTGCCAGCAGTGAACTTGCACAGGGGGGAGCCAAAAACATTCAGTACTTC.

The chain employs TRBV7-9 and TRBJ1-2; D is perhaps TRBD1 (6 bases). Trimming left V 10 bases short and J 1 base short, with 7 bases between. The length of the CDR3 is 11 residues. The V gene's germline CDR1 is SEHNR and CDR2 FQNEAQ (reference sequence). This chain's CDR3 is CATDSNYGYTF. CDR3 sequence (DNA): TGTGCCACGGACAGTAACTATGGCTACACCTTC.

The rearrangement uses TRBV27 and TRBJ2-7, with D tentatively TRBD2 (5 bases). Germline CDR1 MNHEY, CDR2 SMNVEV (reference sequence). V gave up 0 bases and J gave up 6 bases, with 15 bases separating them. The CDR3 has 15 residues. The CDR3 DNA reads TGTGCCAGCAGTTTATCGAACAGCGAGGGCCTCGAGCAGTACTTC. Translated: CASSLSNSEGLEQYF.

This chain joins TRBV13 and TRBJ1-1; perhaps TRBD1 as D (5 bases). Trimming took off 4 bases at V and 8 bases at J, with 11 bases between the two ends. The CDR3 consists of 12 residues. Germline V CDR1 and CDR2: PRHDT, FYEKMQ (reference sequence). CDR3 in DNA: TGTGCCAGCAGCTCCCTCAACAGGGAAGCTTTCTTT. Its translation: CASSSLNREAFF.

This rearrangement joins TRBV5-1 to TRBJ1-1; tentatively, D is TRBD1 (5 bases). Germline values: CDR1 SGHRS, CDR2 YFSETQ. CDR3 size: 13 residues. V lost 7 bases to trimming and J lost 2 bases, with 12 bases between them. The CDR3 bases are TGCGCCAGCCGGGGACGGAGCAACACTGAAGCTTTCTTT. It specifies CASRGRSNTEAFF. The full variable domain, in which reference TRBV5-1 and TRBJ1-1 provide the parts outside the CDR3, is KAGVTQTPRYLIKTRGQQVTLSCSPISGHRSVSWYQQTPGQGLQFLFEYFSETQRNKGNFPGRFSGRQFSNSRSEMNVSTLELGDSALYLCASRGRSNTEAFFGQGTRLTVV.

The rearrangement joins TRBV12-5 to TRBJ2-7, with 7 bases matching TRBD1. Germline CDR1 reads LGHNT; CDR2 reads FRNRAP. CDR3 length: 14 amino acids. With V trimmed by 1 base and J by 3 bases, 3 bases remained unmatched. CDR3 loop: CASGLAGQNYEQYF. The CDR3 nucleotides read TGTGCTAGTGGTTTGGCGGGACAGAACTACGAGCAGTACTTC.

The J gene is TRBJ2-3, the V gene TRBV10-2; tentatively, D is TRBD1 or TRBD2 (6 bases each). Germline CDR1 reads WSHSY; CDR2 reads SAAADI. Trimming stripped 0 bases from V and 5 bases from J, with 9 bases between. The CDR3 extends over 14 amino acids. The CDR3 sequence: CASSESGGLDTQYF. The CDR3 DNA reads as TGCGCCAGCAGTGAGTCGGGGGGCCTAGATACGCAGTATTTT.

The chain recombines TRBV19 with TRBJ2-1; D gene unclear. The CDR3 length is 13 residues. Trimming shortened V by 3 bases and J by 7 bases, and 10 bases separated the two germline ends. Germline CDR1 LNHDA, CDR2 SQIVND (reference sequence). The CDR3 DNA sequence: TGTGCCAGTAGTATCCAGTCACGGAATGAGCAGTTCTTC. Its protein is CASSIQSRNEQFF.

The CDR3 nucleotides read TGCGCCAGCAGCACCACAGGGGGTTTTACTGAAGCTTTCTTT. Protein: CASSTTGGFTEAFF. The rearrangement joins TRBV5-1 to TRBJ1-1, with 8 bases identical to TRBD1. The CDR3 covers 14 residues. Germline V CDR1 and CDR2: SGHRS, YFSETQ. Germline trimming cut 4 bases from V and 5 bases from J; bases unmatched to any gene: 7.

The chain has TRBV7-8 and TRBJ1-4; D unresolved. CDR1 and CDR2 (germline): SGHVS, FQNEAQ. Trimming took off 1 base at V and 8 bases at J, with 14 bases between the two ends. The CDR3 length is 15 residues. CDR3 amino acids: CASSLVGPYSEKLFF. The CDR3 DNA sequence: TGTGCCAGCAGCTTAGTCGGGCCCTATAGCGAAAAACTGTTTTTT. The full variable domain, in which reference TRBV7-8 and TRBJ1-4 provide the parts outside the CDR3, is GAGVSQSPRYKVAKRGQDVALRCDPISGHVSLFWYQQALGQGPEFLTYFQNEAQLDKSGLPSDRFFAERPEGSVSTLKIQRTQQEDSAVYLCASSLVGPYSEKLFFGSGTQLSVL.

The V gene is TRBV6-5, the J gene TRBJ2-2; unclear D gene. CDR3 length: 13 residues. V lost 5 bases to trimming and J lost 0 bases, with 4 bases between them. Germline V gene data show CDR1 as MNHEY and CDR2 as SVGAGI. The DNA for the CDR3 is TGTGCCAGCAGTCCATCGAACACCGGGGAGCTGTTTTTT. It translates to CASSPSNTGELFF.